The present TCR beta chain was sequenced within a study of regulatory T cells in long-lasting Graves disease. Building the TCR beta libraries relied on iRepertoire HTBI primers, and CDR3 regions underwent Arm-PCR. TCRdb re-analysed the multiplex PCR reads in MiXCR, keeping a single row per CDR3 protein. Among just over 600,000 distinct CDR3 sequences listed, about 15% were seen once. This clonotype was seen a few times. Time point described: newly diagnosed GD, antithyroid drugs for less than 3 months. PBMCs provided the RNA from which the TCR library was made. The sample also formed part of further work on T cells in Graves' hyperthyroidism and ophthalmopathy.

The receptor was isolated from a woman aged 25 to 45 with Graves disease. This material consisted of peripheral blood mononuclear cells (PBMCs), taken at new diagnosis, from a patient treated with antithyroid drugs.

The CDR3 is CASSFLGVSGDTQYF. The DNA for the CDR3 is TGTGCCAGCAGTTTTCTAGGGGTCTCGGGGGATACGCAGTATTTT. V is TRBV27 and J is TRBJ2-3; D is perhaps TRBD1 or TRBD2 (5 bases each). Germline values: CDR1 MNHEY, CDR2 SMNVEV (reference sequence). V dropped 3 bases and J dropped 6 bases, with 16 bases sitting between them. This CDR3 has 15 residues.